These 14 T cell receptor beta chains came from one sample sequenced in a study of Graves' ophthalmopathy and Graves' hyperthyroidism. CDR3 regions of TCR beta were amplified from RNA transcripts. The workflow started with a first-round RT-PCR run with HTBI primers and then moved on to a second-round multiplex PCR. TCRdb recomputed calls from the multiplex PCR reads with MiXCR, one row per CDR3 protein. The table shows about 390,000 distinct CDR3 sequences, with 15% to 20% occurring only once. Sequences were obtained from peripheral blood. The receptor set was obtained from an adult woman with stable Graves' hyperthyroidism.

This clonotype came up many times. Here the CDR3 reads CASSFGREQETQYF. DNA for the CDR3: TGTGCCAGCAGTTTCGGGAGGGAACAAGAGACCCAGTACTTC. This chain connects TRBV6-5 to TRBJ2-5; TRBD2 agrees at 8 bases. With V trimmed by 4 bases and J by 2 bases, 3 bases remained unmatched. Germline values: CDR1 MNHEY, CDR2 SVGAGI. The CDR3 totals 14 residues.

The chain is built from TRBV4-3 and TRBJ1-2; D not resolved. Germline CDR1 reads LGHNA; CDR2 reads YSLEER. The CDR3 is made up of 17 amino acids. The V end lost 0 bases, the J end lost 1 base, and 15 bases lay between the germline ends. In DNA form, the CDR3 reads TGCGCCAGCAGCCAAGATCGTACAGCCTCTAATAACTATGGCTACACCTTC. It is translated as CASSQDRTASNNYGYTF.

The chain uses TRBV24-1 and TRBJ2-3, with 7 bases matching TRBD1. The CDR3 runs to 14 residues. Germline trimming cut 10 bases from V and 3 bases from J; bases unmatched to any gene: 9. Germline CDR1 is KGHDR and CDR2 is SFDVKD. CDR3 in amino acids: CATSSGGSTDTQYF. The CDR3 bases are TGTGCCACGTCGTCAGGGGGATCGACAGATACGCAGTATTTT.

This clonotype showed up many times. This chain links TRBV30 with TRBJ1-5; D remains unclear. CDR3 length equals 18 residues. V gave up 0 bases and J gave up 0 bases, with 18 bases separating them. Germline CDR1 GTSNPN, CDR2 SVGIG (reference sequence). CDR3 bases: TGTGCCTGGAGTGTTAAACCCCCTAAGGGTTATAGCAATCAGCCCCAGCATTTT. Translated, it gives CAWSVKPPKGYSNQPQHF.

This clonotype was recorded many times. The genes are TRBV4-1 and TRBJ1-5; TRBD1 matches at 7 bases. The CDR3 runs to 18 residues. Germline CDR1 MGHRA, CDR2 YSYEKL. Trimming at V came to 0 bases and at J to 0 bases, leaving 8 bases not matched to a gene. CDR3: CASSQDSVDRDSNQPQHF. For the CDR3, the DNA is TGCGCCAGCAGCCAAGATTCCGTAGACAGGGATAGCAATCAGCCCCAGCATTTT.

This clonotype showed up many times. This chain connects TRBV20-1 to TRBJ2-2; tentative D call: TRBD2 (5 bases). CDR3 size: 15 residues. In germline, CDR1 is DFQATT, CDR2 SNEGSKA (reference sequence). Trimming shortened V by 2 bases and J by 0 bases, and 10 bases separated the two germline ends. The CDR3 loop reads CSARTSGPNTGELFF. DNA for the CDR3: TGCAGTGCTAGAACCAGCGGACCGAACACCGGGGAGCTGTTTTTT.

This clonotype was seen ten or more times. CDR3 sequence reads: CASSQASGATYEQYF. DNA of the CDR3: TGTGCCAGCAGCCAGGCTAGCGGGGCCACCTACGAGCAGTACTTC. V and J are TRBV4-2 and TRBJ2-7; 9 nucleotides line up with TRBD2. Germline V gives CDR1 LGHNA, CDR2 YNFKEQ. CDR3 size: 15 residues. V was pared by 3 bases and J by 2 bases, with 5 bases of the junction left unmatched.

In its sample, this clonotype was seen many times. The chain employs TRBV2 and TRBJ2-5; D call uncertain. CDR1 SNHLY and CDR2 FYNNEI come from the germline V gene. V gave up 7 bases and J gave up 10 bases, with 22 bases separating them. This CDR3 is 14 amino acids long. CDR3 sequence reads: CASKGSYYAKFQYF. The CDR3 region has the DNA TGTGCCAGCAAGGGCTCCTACTATGCAAAATTCCAGTACTTC.

The genes are TRBV2 and TRBJ2-7; D is perhaps TRBD2 (5 bases). V lost 8 bases, J lost 0 bases, and 14 bases lay in between. The CDR3 runs to 14 residues. CDR1 and CDR2 (germline): SNHLY, FYNNEI. The CDR3 region is CASDGLESSYEQYF. The CDR3 coding sequence is TGTGCCAGCGACGGACTGGAGAGCTCCTACGAGCAGTACTTC.

This clonotype was seen a few times. The chain is built from TRBV5-5 and TRBJ2-2, with D possibly matching TRBD2 (5 bases). The CDR3 extends over 14 amino acids. V was clipped by 3 bases and J by 7 bases, with 13 bases between them. From germline, CDR1 is SGHKS and CDR2 YYEKEE (reference sequence). Here the CDR3 reads CASSWTAGGGELFF. The CDR3 nucleotides are TGTGCCAGCAGCTGGACCGCCGGAGGCGGGGAGCTGTTTTTT.

In its sample, this clonotype was seen many times. V and J are TRBV2 and TRBJ1-2; a possible D gene is TRBD1 (5 bases). Deletions cut 5 bases from V and 4 bases from J, with 14 bases between. This CDR3 region has 14 residues. Germline V gives CDR1 SNHLY, CDR2 FYNNEI. CDR3 region: CASSPGGTFYGYTF. The CDR3 nucleotides are TGTGCCAGCAGTCCGGGGGGTACCTTCTATGGCTACACCTTC.

This clonotype occurred many times. The chain recombines TRBV7-8 with TRBJ2-7; 8 bases align to TRBD2. The V gene's germline CDR1 is SGHVS and CDR2 FQNEAQ. The CDR3 totals 14 residues. Trimming at V came to 6 bases and at J to 4 bases, leaving 8 bases not matched to a gene. As DNA, the CDR3 is TGTGCCAGCAGACTCCGGGGGGGGGTTTACGAGCAGTACTTC. This gives the protein CASRLRGGVYEQYF.

This clonotype occurred a few times. V is TRBV18 and J is TRBJ2-7; 9 bases fit TRBD1. Germline V CDR1 and CDR2: KGHSH, LQKENI. The CDR3 extends over 13 amino acids. V dropped 4 bases and J dropped 5; count of bases not matched to a gene: 3. The CDR3 here is CASSQRDRDEQYF. CDR3 bases: TGTGCCAGCTCACAACGGGACAGGGACGAGCAGTACTTC.

This clonotype was recorded at least ten times. CDR3 residues: CASTDGSSGNTIYF. Written as DNA, the CDR3 is TGTGCCAGTACGGACGGAAGCTCTGGAAACACCATATATTTT. The chain uses TRBV7-9 and TRBJ1-3; D ambiguous. V shed 9 bases and J shed 0 bases, with 12 bases lying between them. The CDR3 consists of 14 residues. Germline CDR1 is SEHNR and CDR2 is FQNEAQ (reference sequence).